These T cell receptor beta chains were read from a single sample in a study of T cells in Graves' hyperthyroidism and ophthalmopathy. TCRdb ran MiXCR on the multiplex PCR reads and lists one entry per CDR3 protein. The sample has about 600,000 distinct CDR3 sequences; approximately 15% are singletons. Sequenced sample: blood. These receptors all come from a woman between 18 and 30 years old with Graves' ophthalmopathy. Both conserved end residues are part of each CDR3.

j_call v_call cdr3_aa
TRBJ2-7 TRBV29-1 CSVEDSQDSSYEQYF
TRBJ2-7 TRBV18 CASSPPETGGYEQYF
TRBJ2-1 TRBV20-1 CSARDRWRPGQPHEQFF
TRBJ2-1 TRBV20-1 CSARDYGLAAYNEQFF
TRBJ1-5 TRBV3-1 CASSPDTSNQPQHF
TRBJ1-1 TRBV4-1 CASSPSPGATEAFF
TRBJ1-1 TRBV5-5 CASSSNGQMNTEAFF
TRBJ1-1 TRBV12-3/TRBV12-4 CASSTPGGGADTEAFF
TRBJ2-1 TRBV18 CASYLAGGTNEQFF
TRBJ1-1 TRBV12-3/TRBV12-4 CASSPTDRAVTMNTEAFF
TRBJ1-1 TRBV6-1 CATTPGSSDIGNTEAFF
TRBJ2-7 TRBV12-3/TRBV12-4 CASRLGGSYEQYF
TRBJ1-1 TRBV12-3/TRBV12-4 CASSSQQETTEAFF
TRBJ2-7 TRBV10-3 CAISESVGSYEQYF
TRBJ2-7 TRBV14 CASSQDIAGLSYEQYF
TRBJ1-4 TRBV20-1 CSPTRQGINEKLFF
TRBJ2-2 TRBV6-2/TRBV6-3 CASSRRGGSYTGELFF
TRBJ2-2 TRBV30 CAWSGRTGELFF
TRBJ1-1 TRBV9 CASSVVEYRNTEAFF
TRBJ2-3 TRBV20-1 CSALRQISSTDTQYF
TRBJ2-7 TRBV7-6 CASSLADTSYEQYF
TRBJ2-7 TRBV19 CASSVGQGPYEQYF
TRBJ2-2 TRBV7-9 CASSLESGELFF
TRBJ2-2 TRBV20-1 CSASTVSGELFF
TRBJ1-1 TRBV27 CASSLSRGGRIAEAFF
TRBJ2-5 TRBV11-3 CASSLDTGMETQYF
TRBJ2-1 TRBV6-2/TRBV6-3 CASSYSTLGYLGEQFF
TRBJ2-1 TRBV30 CAWSVFGSQFF
TRBJ2-3 TRBV11-2 CASRGTSGPTDTQYF
TRBJ1-2 TRBV6-4 CASSDSGGANGYTF
TRBJ2-3 TRBV11-3 CASSLGLVGGGDTQYF
TRBJ2-7 TRBV29-1 CSARQGGGEQYF
TRBJ2-1 TRBV11-3 CASSARGGKIEQFF
TRBJ2-2 TRBV2 CASRGQSNTGELFF
TRBJ1-2 TRBV2 CASSPPGLDAYGYTF
TRBJ2-1 TRBV6-2/TRBV6-3 CASSYRNTLDYSNEQFF
TRBJ1-5 TRBV5-1 CASCLEPNQPQHF
TRBJ2-3 TRBV4-2 CASSRALRPSGSSTDTQYF
TRBJ2-3 TRBV29-1 CSVGQGLAGGDTQYF
TRBJ2-5 TRBV3-1 CASSFTDGGAETQYF
TRBJ1-6 TRBV30 CAWSVRGDSPLHF
TRBJ1-4 TRBV27 CASSLNAGHRNEKLFF
TRBJ1-5 TRBV30 CAWSVRDRRNQPQHF
TRBJ1-1 TRBV7-2 CASSSQTPMNTEAFF
TRBJ1-1 TRBV7-2 CASSLASGGTEAFF
TRBJ2-7 TRBV4-1 CASSQPGQETYEQYF
TRBJ2-2 TRBV24-1 CATSDFRNTGELFF
TRBJ1-2 TRBV5-5 CASSLPIIRGFNGYTF
TRBJ2-2 TRBV7-7 CASSLTGSAGELFF
TRBJ1-1 TRBV28 CASSDRVTEAFF
TRBJ2-7 TRBV28 CASSGTGSSYEQYF
TRBJ2-2 TRBV6-1 CASSEAASNTGELFF
TRBJ2-7 TRBV5-5 CASSPMEGGPRWQYF